Presented here are 26 T cell receptor beta chains from one specimen sequenced in a study of monozygotic twins with inflammatory bowel disease. Reprocessing the 5' RACE reads, TCRdb reports a single entry for every CDR3 protein and omits DNA. Its table records tens of thousands of distinct CDR3 sequences. The sample consisted of blood. The receptors stem from a human donor with ulcerative colitis or Crohn's disease, or a healthy co-twin of an affected twin (not recorded which).

The chain carries TRBV20-1 and TRBJ2-5; TCRdb's D call, TRBD1, is unchecked because there is no DNA. The CDR3 runs to 14 residues. The germline gives CDR1 DFQATT, CDR2 SNEGSKA (reference sequence). The CDR3 spells CSARPPTGSETQYF.

The chain combines TRBV12-3 or TRBV12-4 with TRBJ1-2. The CDR3 contains 13 residues. CDR3: CASTEDGVYGYTF.

This rearrangement joins TRBV20-1 to TRBJ2-5; no DNA is available, so the TRBD1 call from TCRdb remains unchecked. Per germline, CDR1 DFQATT and CDR2 SNEGSKA (reference sequence). The CDR3 has 13 residues. The CDR3 here is CSAGTDIQETQYF.

This chain uses TRBV12-5 with TRBJ1-2. The CDR3 is 12 amino acids. CDR1 and CDR2 (germline): LGHNT, FRNRAP. This chain's CDR3 is CASGLVDTNYTF.

The chain couples TRBV18 to TRBJ2-7; TCRdb's D call of TRBD2 is untestable without DNA. This CDR3 contains 12 residues. The germline V gene has CDR1 KGHSH and CDR2 LQKENI. The CDR3 region is CASSPTIYEQYF.

This chain connects TRBV5-1 to TRBJ2-1; TCRdb's D call of TRBD2 is untestable without DNA. CDR3 length: 18 residues. Germline lookup yields CDR1 SGHRS and CDR2 YFSETQ. CDR3 sequence: CASSPRGGTSGGNNEQFF.

The CDR3 here is CASSFKTGDPPLHF. The chain joins TRBV5-1 to TRBJ1-6; TCRdb lists TRBD1, though no DNA is available to test this call. The CDR3 is made up of 14 amino acids. Per the germline V gene, CDR1 is SGHRS and CDR2 is YFSETQ.

This chain uses TRBV29-1 with TRBJ1-2. The CDR3 covers 16 residues. Germline values: CDR1 SQVTM, CDR2 ANQGSEA. CDR3 residues: CSVEDAGRLLNYGYTF. The whole variable domain, filled in from reference TRBV29-1 and TRBJ1-2, reads SAVISQKPSRDICQRGTSLTIQCQVDSQVTMMFWYRQQPGQSLTLIATANQGSEATYESGFVIDKFPISRPNLTFSTLTVSNMSPEDSSIYLCSVEDAGRLLNYGYTFGSGTRLTVV.

This rearrangement joins TRBV10-3 to TRBJ2-2; lacking DNA, the TRBD2 call made by TCRdb goes unchecked. This CDR3 comprises 16 residues. CDR1 ENHRY and CDR2 SYGVKD come from the germline V gene. CDR3: CAISEMAPRNTGELFF.

V is TRBV5-1 and J is TRBJ1-4; absent DNA, TCRdb's TRBD1 call cannot be checked. The CDR3 is 15 residues long. Germline CDR1 and CDR2: SGHRS and YFSETQ. CDR3: CASSLVDSYQEKLFF.

The chain has TRBV5-1 and TRBJ1-6; TCRdb's D call of TRBD1 is untestable without DNA. Germline V lookup: CDR1 SGHRS, CDR2 YFSETQ. The CDR3 has 15 residues. CDR3 residues: CASSLGDSFNSPLHF.

The chain recombines TRBV29-1 with TRBJ2-2; TCRdb selects TRBD2, and the lack of DNA leaves this call unchecked. CDR3 length equals 15 residues. The germline V gene encodes CDR1 SQVTM and CDR2 ANQGSEA. The CDR3 protein is CSVEGVGRVTGELFF.

The J gene is TRBJ2-7, the V gene TRBV20-1. Germline V lookup: CDR1 DFQATT, CDR2 SNEGSKA (reference sequence). The CDR3 length is 17 residues. The CDR3 reads CSARDPFPSGGSYEQYF.

This chain links TRBV29-1 with TRBJ2-7; TCRdb picks TRBD1, but there is no DNA to check that call. This CDR3 contains 16 residues. Germline V gives CDR1 SQVTM, CDR2 ANQGSEA. CDR3: CSVEEGRQKSSYEQYF.

The genes are TRBV5-1 and TRBJ1-6; TCRdb names TRBD1, which stays unverified in the absence of DNA. The CDR3 covers 15 residues. Germline CDR1 is SGHRS and CDR2 is YFSETQ. CDR3: CASRRTGLEASPLHF.

This chain joins TRBV5-4 and TRBJ1-2. Germline V gene sequence: CDR1 SGHNT, CDR2 YYREEE (reference sequence). The CDR3 runs to 14 residues. CDR3 amino acids: CASRLRGGFGGYTF.

The V call is TRBV5-6, the J call TRBJ1-2; the D call of TRBD1 rests on TCRdb alone, since no DNA is present to check it. This CDR3 has 13 residues. Germline-derived CDR1 and CDR2 are SGHDT and YYEEEE. CDR3 protein: CASSARGNYGYTF.

The chain carries TRBV5-1 and TRBJ2-2; as DNA is missing, the TRBD1 call by TCRdb cannot be tested. CDR3 length: 16 residues. CDR1 is SGHRS and CDR2 is YFSETQ in the germline V gene. The CDR3 sequence is CASSGSGTGFAGELFF.

CDR3 sequence reads: CASSFPHGSGNTIYF. The chain is built from TRBV12-3 or TRBV12-4 and TRBJ1-3; no DNA is available, so the TRBD1 call from TCRdb remains unchecked. This CDR3 has 15 residues.

V gene TRBV6-1 combines with J gene TRBJ1-2; checking the TCRdb D call of TRBD1 is not possible without DNA. The CDR3 has 14 residues. Germline CDR1 and CDR2: MNHNS and SASEGT. CDR3 in amino acids: CASSRDRGPFGYTF.

This chain uses TRBV5-6 with TRBJ1-4. CDR3 length equals 12 residues. Per germline, CDR1 SGHDT and CDR2 YYEEEE. CDR3 loop: CASSSTNEKLFF.

This chain uses TRBV9 with TRBJ1-1. This CDR3 has 15 residues. CDR1 and CDR2 (germline): SGDLS, YYNGEE. The CDR3 region is CASSVAPSPGAEAFF.

The V gene is TRBV12-5, the J gene TRBJ2-3; there is no DNA to check the TCRdb D call of TRBD1. This CDR3 is 15 amino acids long. Looked up from germline, CDR1 is LGHNT and CDR2 is FRNRAP. The CDR3: CASGLDGQSRDTQYF.

The gene calls are TRBV7-2 and TRBJ2-3; TCRdb reports TRBD1, a call that lacks DNA to check it against. The CDR3 contains 12 residues. Germline V gene data show CDR1 as SGHTA and CDR2 as FQGNSA. The CDR3 reads CASSFPGDTQYF. The full variable domain, completed using reference TRBV7-2 and TRBJ2-3, is GAGVSQSPSNKVTEKGKDVELRCDPISGHTALYWYRQSLGQGLEFLIYFQGNSAPDKSGLPSDRFSAERTGGSVSTLTIQRTQQEDSAVYLCASSFPGDTQYFGPGTRLTVL.

J is TRBJ2-5 and V is TRBV6-6; the D call of TRBD2 rests on TCRdb alone, since no DNA is present to check it. Germline lookup yields CDR1 MNHNY and CDR2 SVGAGI (reference sequence). The CDR3 contains 14 residues. CDR3 in amino acids: CASSYRRVGETQYF.

The chain is built from TRBV5-6 and TRBJ1-4; TCRdb's D call, TRBD1, is unchecked because there is no DNA. The CDR3 has 15 amino acids. CDR1 and CDR2 from the germline V gene are SGHDT and YYEEEE. CDR3 region: CASSLAPGTNEKLFF.